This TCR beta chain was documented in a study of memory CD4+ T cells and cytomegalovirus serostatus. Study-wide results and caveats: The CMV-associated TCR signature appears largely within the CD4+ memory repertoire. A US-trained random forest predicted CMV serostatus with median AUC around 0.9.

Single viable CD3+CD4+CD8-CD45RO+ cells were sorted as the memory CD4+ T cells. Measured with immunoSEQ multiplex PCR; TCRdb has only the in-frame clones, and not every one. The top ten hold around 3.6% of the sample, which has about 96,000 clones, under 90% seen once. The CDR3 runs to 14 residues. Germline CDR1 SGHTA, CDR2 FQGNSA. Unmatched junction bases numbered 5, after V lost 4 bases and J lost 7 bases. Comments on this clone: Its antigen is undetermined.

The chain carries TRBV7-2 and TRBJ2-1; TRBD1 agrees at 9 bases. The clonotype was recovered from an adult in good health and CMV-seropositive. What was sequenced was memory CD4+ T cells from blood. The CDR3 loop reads CASSSGQGWNEQFF. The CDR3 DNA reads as TGTGCCAGCAGCTCGGGACAGGGATGGAATGAGCAGTTCTTC.